The next 21 T cell receptor beta chains were all read from a single sample in a study of OX40 agonist ivuxolimab in advanced cancers. The method was the immunoSEQ multiplex PCR assay. Drawn from immuneACCESS, this table holds only the in-frame rearrangements with V and J called that TCRdb kept. Clones are partly lost; checked studies trace under half to an unresolved V gene and leave the rest unexplained. For this sample the table gives about 22,000 clones, of which more than 75% were detected only once. Jointly, the top ten make up around 49% of the sample. Material: CD4+ or CD8+ T cells sorted from blood, obtained in a trial of the OX40 agonist ivuxolimab. Source of these receptors: an adult with an advanced solid tumor such as melanoma, head and neck, liver or kidney cancer.

V and J are TRBV7-2 and TRBJ2-3; D gene unclear. V was trimmed by 1 base and J by 1 base, leaving 3 bases between them. The CDR3 has 13 amino acids. Germline CDR1 is SGHTA and CDR2 is FQGNSA. CDR3 nucleotides: TGTGCCAGCAGCTTAGTAGGCACAGATACGCAGTATTTT. It yields the protein CASSLVGTDTQYF. Full variable domain (outside the CDR3, taken from reference TRBV7-2 and TRBJ2-3): GAGVSQSPSNKVTEKGKDVELRCDPISGHTALYWYRQSLGQGLEFLIYFQGNSAPDKSGLPSDRFSAERTGGSVSTLTIQRTQQEDSAVYLCASSLVGTDTQYFGPGTRLTVL.

The rearrangement joins TRBV6-1 to TRBJ1-3, with 10 bases lining up with TRBD1. The CDR3 runs to 15 residues. Germline V gives CDR1 MNHNS, CDR2 SASEGT. The V gene end was trimmed by 7 bases and the J gene end by 5 bases; junction bases not matched to a gene: 8. CDR3 bases: TGTGCCAGCATCACCGGGACAGGGGCCCGAAACACCATATATTTT. Translating gives CASITGTGARNTIYF.

J is TRBJ2-2 and V is TRBV9; the match to TRBD2 covers 14 bases. Germline CDR1 reads SGDLS; CDR2 reads YYNGEE. This CDR3 contains 19 residues. V trimming: 4 bases; J trimming: 1 base; junction bases outside the gene matches: 9. The CDR3 protein is CASSPGTSGGTLNTGELFF. CDR3 nucleotides: TGTGCCAGCAGCCCGGGGACTAGCGGGGGAACTTTGAACACCGGGGAGCTGTTTTTT.

The chain carries TRBV9 and TRBJ1-2; a possible D gene is TRBD1 (5 bases). With 5 bases removed from V and 1 base from J, the gap between germline ends came to 12 bases. Germline CDR1 is SGDLS and CDR2 is YYNGEE. CDR3 length equals 14 residues. CDR3 coding DNA: TGTGCCAGCAGTTCGGGACCGAGTAACTATGGCTACACCTTC. Translated, it gives CASSSGPSNYGYTF.

This chain connects TRBV7-9 to TRBJ2-1, with D uncertain. Trimming took off 1 base at V and 4 bases at J, with 11 bases between the two ends. Germline V gene sequence: CDR1 SEHNR, CDR2 FQNEAQ (reference sequence). The CDR3 length is 15 residues. CDR3 bases: TGTGCCAGCAGCTTAGGAGTCACCCCGTACAATGAGCAGTTCTTC. It yields the protein CASSLGVTPYNEQFF. The full variable domain, completed using reference TRBV7-9 and TRBJ2-1, is DTGVSQNPRHKITKRGQNVTFRCDPISEHNRLYWYRQTLGQGPEFLTYFQNEAQLEKSRLLSDRFSAERPKGSFSTLEIQRTEQGDSAMYLCASSLGVTPYNEQFFGPGTRLTVL.

The V and J genes are TRBV6-5 and TRBJ1-6; weak D call: TRBD1 (6 bases). This CDR3 region has 13 residues. V shed 5 bases and J shed 15 bases, with 17 bases lying between them. Per the germline V gene, CDR1 is MNHEY and CDR2 is SVGAGI. The CDR3 coding sequence is TGTGCCAGCAGTGTCCCGGGACAAAGAAACCTCCACTTT. It translates to CASSVPGQRNLHF.

The gene calls are TRBV19 and TRBJ1-5; 8 bases match TRBD1. Per germline, CDR1 LNHDA and CDR2 SQIVND (reference sequence). The CDR3 length is 14 residues. The junction had 2 bases not matched to a gene; V was cut back by 5 bases and J by 2 bases. CDR3 bases: TGTGCCAGTAGTCCGGACAGGGGCAATCAGCCCCAGCATTTT. Translating it yields CASSPDRGNQPQHF. Looking up the rest from reference TRBV19 and TRBJ1-5 gives the full variable domain: DGGITQSPKYLFRKEGQNVTLSCEQNLNHDAMYWYRQDPGQGLRLIYYSQIVNDFQKGDIAEGYSVSREKKESFPLTVTSAQKNPTAFYLCASSPDRGNQPQHFGDGTRLSIL.

This rearrangement joins TRBV21-1 to TRBJ2-3; the table's D call, TRBD2, was not checked against the DNA. TRBV21-1 is shown as a pseudogene. CDR3 length equals 17 residues. The CDR3 region has the DNA TGTGCCAGCAGCAAAACCCTAAGGCGGGGTAGCACAGATACGCAGTATTTT. Translating gives CASSKTLRRGSTDTQYF.

The gene calls are TRBV2 and TRBJ1-5; tentative D call: TRBD1 (6 bases). The CDR3 covers 13 residues. From germline, CDR1 is SNHLY and CDR2 FYNNEI. V was trimmed by 11 bases and J by 3 bases, leaving 14 bases between them. CDR3 in DNA: TGTGCCGGGAGGGGGGGACCCAATCAGCCCCAGCATTTT. It codes for CAGRGGPNQPQHF.

V usage is TRBV23-1 and J usage is TRBJ1-1, with D perhaps matching TRBD1 (6 bases). TRBV23-1 is an ORF; its function is uncertain. With 8 bases removed from V and 10 bases from J, the gap between germline ends came to 11 bases. The CDR3 runs 10 residues. CDR3 sequence (DNA): TGCGCCAGCGGGGGGCAGGGAGCTTTCTTT. This gives the protein CASGGQGAFF.

The V gene is TRBV4-1, the J gene TRBJ2-2; D is undetermined. Germline V gene sequence: CDR1 MGHRA, CDR2 YSYEKL. The ends were cut back, 1 base at V and 4 bases at J, with 7 bases in the middle. CDR3 length equals 14 residues. CDR3 region: CASSQAARTGELFF. CDR3 DNA: TGCGCCAGCAGCCAAGCCGCCCGCACCGGGGAGCTGTTTTTT.

V usage is TRBV30 and J usage is TRBJ1-1; no reliable D call. The germline V and J ends were trimmed by 1 base and 6 bases, with 9 bases remaining between them. Germline CDR1 GTSNPN, CDR2 SVGIG (reference sequence). CDR3 length: 12 amino acids. DNA for the CDR3: TGTGCCTGGAGTGCAGGCGGGCCTGAAGCTTTCTTT. This gives the protein CAWSAGGPEAFF. The full variable domain, rest sourced from reference TRBV30 and TRBJ1-1, is SQTIHQWPATLVQPVGSPLSLECTVEGTSNPNLYWYRQAAGRGLQLLFYSVGIGQISSEVPQNLSASRPQDRQFILSSKKLLLSDSGFYLCAWSAGGPEAFFGQGTRLTVV.

The chain employs TRBV11-2 and TRBJ1-1; 8 bases are shared with TRBD1. The CDR3 consists of 13 residues. Trimming at V came to 3 bases and at J to 9 bases, leaving 6 bases not matched to a gene. Germline V CDR1 and CDR2: SGHAT, FQNNGV. CDR3 residues: CASSFLGQGKAFF. The CDR3 DNA is TGTGCCAGCAGCTTCCTTGGACAGGGCAAAGCTTTCTTT.

The V call is TRBV7-2, the J call TRBJ2-5, with D perhaps matching TRBD2 (7 bases). Trimming removed 5 bases from V and 5 bases from J, with 18 bases in between. There are 15 residues in the CDR3. Germline V CDR1 and CDR2: SGHTA, FQGNSA. The CDR3 nucleotides are TGTGCCAGCAGCCGAAACGGGGGGCAGGGGGAGACCCAGTACTTC. It encodes CASSRNGGQGETQYF.

V gene TRBV2 combines with J gene TRBJ2-1, with a tentative D call TRBD1 (5 bases). The CDR3 length is 12 residues. The ends were cut back, 6 bases at V and 10 bases at J, with 13 bases in the middle. CDR1 and CDR2 (germline): SNHLY, FYNNEI. CDR3 coding DNA: TGTGCCAGCAGGTTAGGGGTTGGAGAGCAGTTCTTC. Its translation: CASRLGVGEQFF.

This sequence joins TRBV5-4 and TRBJ2-7; 7 nucleotides match TRBD1. The CDR3 runs to 15 residues. Trimming removed 4 bases from V and 0 bases from J; junction bases left unmatched: 7. Germline lookup yields CDR1 SGHNT and CDR2 YYREEE (reference sequence). Written as DNA, the CDR3 is TGTGCCAGCAGCACATGGACAGGATTCTCCTACGAGCAGTACTTC. It encodes CASSTWTGFSYEQYF.

This clone turned up a few times. V and J are TRBV5-6 and TRBJ1-1, with 10 bases identical to TRBD1. The germline V gene encodes CDR1 SGHDT and CDR2 YYEEEE. The CDR3 has 14 residues. With V trimmed by 4 bases and J by 11 bases, 11 bases remained unmatched. In DNA, the CDR3 is TGTGCCAGCAGCAGGCGACAGGGGGCTTTGAAGGCTTTCTTT. Translating gives CASSRRQGALKAFF.

The chain has TRBV10-2 and TRBJ2-3; either TRBD1 or TRBD2 may supply D (6 bases each). Germline assignment: CDR1 WSHSY and CDR2 SAAADI. V lost 2 bases to trimming and J lost 4 bases, with 10 bases between them. The CDR3 runs to 14 residues. The CDR3 bases are TGCGCCAGCAGTGAGCCAGGGGAGGCAGATACGCAGTATTTT. This translates into CASSEPGEADTQYF.

This chain joins TRBV5-4 and TRBJ1-4; 10 bases map to TRBD1. Losses at the gene ends were 0 bases for V and 0 bases for J; bases not matched to a gene: 2. Germline V gene sequence: CDR1 SGHNT, CDR2 YYREEE (reference sequence). The CDR3 totals 17 residues. The CDR3 coding sequence is TGTGCCAGCAGCTTGGTGGGACAGGGGTCAACTAATGAAAAACTGTTTTTT. This sequence encodes CASSLVGQGSTNEKLFF.

Only one count was recorded for this clone. This chain uses TRBV10-3 with TRBJ2-3; D is uncertain. CDR3 length: 15 amino acids. Germline CDR1 reads ENHRY; CDR2 reads SYGVKD. V was cut by 4 bases and J by 0 bases, with 11 bases left in between. This chain's CDR3 is CAISVNPRSTDTQYF. The CDR3 coding sequence is TGTGCCATCAGTGTCAACCCTAGGAGCACAGATACGCAGTATTTT.

The chain couples TRBV28 to TRBJ2-5; 12 nucleotides align to TRBD2. The length of the CDR3 is 16 residues. The junction had 4 bases not matched to a gene; V was cut back by 3 bases and J by 2 bases. Germline values: CDR1 MDHEN, CDR2 SYDVKM. CDR3 bases: TGTGCCAGCAGTTTCCTAGCGGGGGGGGGACAAGAGACCCAGTACTTC. Its translation is CASSFLAGGGQETQYF. Looking up the rest from reference TRBV28 and TRBJ2-5 gives the full variable domain: DVKVTQSSRYLVKRTGEKVFLECVQDMDHENMFWYRQDPGLGLRLIYFSYDVKMKEKGDIPEGYSVSREKKERFSLILESASTNQTSMYLCASSFLAGGGQETQYFGPGTRLLVL.